Each of the 23 T cell receptor beta chains below was sequenced from the same sample in a study of cytomegalovirus exposure and HLA in healthy donors. The PCR made use of 60 Vbeta and 13 Jbeta primers. Generated by immunoSEQ multiplex PCR, the TCRdb table keeps only in-frame clones and is missing some. The sample has tens of thousands of clones; over 60% are singletons. The sequencing input was PBMCs. The source is a boy younger than 18 in good health and CMV-seropositive.

This clone was seen only a few times. The CDR3 sequence: CASSISFGGGASYEQYF. In nucleotides, the CDR3 is TGTGCCAGTAGTATTTCTTTCGGCGGGGGGGCCTCCTACGAGCAGTACTTC. V usage is TRBV19 and J usage is TRBJ2-7; 9 nucleotides agree with TRBD2. Trimming cost V 3 bases and J 0 bases; bases outside gene matches: 9. CDR3 size: 17 residues. Per the germline V gene, CDR1 is LNHDA and CDR2 is SQIVND (reference sequence).

This sequence joins TRBV7-9 and TRBJ1-2, with TRBD1 identical over 10 bases. The CDR3 has 13 amino acids. Germline V gene sequence: CDR1 SEHNR, CDR2 FQNEAQ (reference sequence). Trimming removed 5 bases from V and 5 bases from J; junction bases left unmatched: 2. Here the CDR3 reads CASSPGQGYGYTF. The DNA for the CDR3 is TGTGCCAGCAGCCCGGGACAGGGGTATGGCTACACCTTC.

The gene calls are TRBV5-4 and TRBJ2-7; 11 nucleotides align to TRBD2. V shed 3 bases and J 0 bases; nucleotides not matched to a gene: 11. CDR3 size: 18 residues. From germline, CDR1 is SGHNT and CDR2 YYREEE (reference sequence). The CDR3 DNA sequence: TGTGCCAGCAGCTCGGGTACGGGACTAGCGGTGAGCTCCTACGAGCAGTACTTC. It specifies CASSSGTGLAVSSYEQYF.

This clone was counted between two and nine times. The chain carries TRBV19 and TRBJ1-1, with 8 bases lining up with TRBD1. Germline values: CDR1 LNHDA, CDR2 SQIVND (reference sequence). The V segment lost 1 base and the J segment 2 bases; nucleotides outside the gene matches: 6. The CDR3 totals 16 residues. The CDR3 here is CASSIAGAGGNTEAFF. In nucleotides, the CDR3 is TGTGCCAGTAGTATAGCTGGAGCAGGGGGCAACACTGAAGCTTTCTTT.

This clone was counted only a few times. This chain uses TRBV9 with TRBJ1-4; the match to TRBD1 covers 11 bases. This CDR3 has 15 amino acids. Germline CDR1 SGDLS, CDR2 YYNGEE. The V segment lost 1 base and the J segment 7 bases; nucleotides outside the gene matches: 3. CDR3 bases: TGTGCCAGCAGCGTATTGGACAGGGGGCCTGAAAAACTGTTTTTT. Translated, it gives CASSVLDRGPEKLFF.

In this sample, this clone turned up once. The chain is built from TRBV10-3 and TRBJ2-2; 12 positions agree with TRBD2. The germline V gene has CDR1 ENHRY and CDR2 SYGVKD. The CDR3 loop spans 16 amino acids. The ends lost 4 bases at V and 1 base at J; junction bases unmatched: 1. CDR3 loop: CAISGTSGVNTGELFF. In DNA form, the CDR3 reads TGTGCCATCAGTGGGACTAGCGGGGTGAACACCGGGGAGCTGTTTTTT.

This chain joins TRBV4-3 and TRBJ2-3; D perhaps matches TRBD1 (6 bases). The V gene's germline CDR1 is LGHNA and CDR2 YSLEER. The germline V and J ends were trimmed by 2 bases and 2 bases, with 8 bases remaining between them. The CDR3 has 14 amino acids. Written as DNA, the CDR3 is TGCGCCAGCAGCCAAAGGGGGAACACAGATACGCAGTATTTT. It is translated as CASSQRGNTDTQYF.

J is TRBJ2-5 and V is TRBV5-1; the D gene is possibly TRBD1 (6 bases). CDR1 is SGHRS and CDR2 is YFSETQ in the germline V gene. V shed 4 bases and J shed 5 bases, with 18 bases lying between them. The CDR3 contains 15 residues. CDR3 in DNA: TGCGCCAGCAGCGGTGGGGCAGGGGTTGGGGAGACCCAGTACTTC. It is translated as CASSGGAGVGETQYF. Complete variable domain (other parts from reference TRBV5-1 and TRBJ2-5): KAGVTQTPRYLIKTRGQQVTLSCSPISGHRSVSWYQQTPGQGLQFLFEYFSETQRNKGNFPGRFSGRQFSNSRSEMNVSTLELGDSALYLCASSGGAGVGETQYFGPGTRLLVL.

This sequence joins TRBV6-1 and TRBJ1-2; a possible D gene is TRBD1 (5 bases). The germline V and J ends were trimmed by 2 bases and 7 bases, with 17 bases remaining between them. Germline V lookup: CDR1 MNHNS, CDR2 SASEGT. CDR3 length: 15 residues. For the CDR3, the DNA is TGTGCCAGCAGTGAATCCGACAGACCCAAGGGTGGCTACACCTTC. It specifies CASSESDRPKGGYTF.

V and J are TRBV9 and TRBJ2-5; a possible D gene is TRBD1 (5 bases). V lost 4 bases and J lost 4, with 17 bases in between. CDR3 size: 15 residues. Germline CDR1 reads SGDLS; CDR2 reads YYNGEE. The CDR3 DNA reads TGTGCCAGCAGCCCCCTAGAGAGGCAGGGAGAGACCCAGTACTTC. Translated, it gives CASSPLERQGETQYF.

V is TRBV4-3 and J is TRBJ2-1; 7 nucleotides line up with TRBD2. CDR1 is LGHNA, CDR2 YSLEER, per germline. The V and J ends lost 5 bases and 6 bases, in that order; junction bases with no gene match: 19. The CDR3 runs 18 residues. CDR3 residues: CASSKKKGWGGRLNEQFF. The CDR3 nucleotides read TGCGCCAGCAGCAAAAAAAAGGGGTGGGGAGGGCGTCTCAATGAGCAGTTCTTC.

The chain uses TRBV4-3 and TRBJ1-1; a weak D match, TRBD1 (6 bases). The CDR3 totals 14 residues. Looked up from germline, CDR1 is LGHNA and CDR2 is YSLEER. The ends were cut back, 2 bases at V and 1 base at J, with 8 bases in the middle. In DNA, the CDR3 is TGCGCCAGCAGCCAATCGGACAGGAACACTGAAGCTTTCTTT. Translation gives CASSQSDRNTEAFF.

This clone was observed a handful of times. This chain connects TRBV4-3 to TRBJ2-7; D gene unclear. The germline V gene encodes CDR1 LGHNA and CDR2 YSLEER. This CDR3 comprises 16 residues. The V end was cut by 0 bases, the J end by 0 bases, with 12 bases between. The chain's CDR3 is CASSQDLAGNSYEQYF. Written as DNA, the CDR3 is TGCGCCAGCAGCCAAGATCTCGCAGGCAACTCCTACGAGCAGTACTTC.

This chain links TRBV15 with TRBJ2-1, with TRBD2 matching 7 bases. The CDR3 loop spans 15 amino acids. CDR1 and CDR2 from the germline V gene are LNHNV and YYDKDF (reference sequence). V trimming: 5 bases; J trimming: 2 bases; junction bases outside the gene matches: 6. The CDR3 DNA reads as TGTGCCACCAGCGCTAGCGGAGAGGCCTACAATGAGCAGTTCTTC. This sequence encodes CATSASGEAYNEQFF.

The chain couples TRBV10-2 to TRBJ2-7, with D maybe TRBD2 (5 bases). The germline V gene encodes CDR1 WSHSY and CDR2 SAAADI. The CDR3 is 12 residues long. Deletions cut 6 bases from V and 4 bases from J, with 10 bases between. CDR3 DNA sequence: TGCGCCAGCAGCCAACTAGATTACGAGCAGTACTTC. Amino acids: CASSQLDYEQYF.

V and J are TRBV6-5 and TRBJ2-7; 8 nucleotides match TRBD1. The CDR3 runs 15 residues. CDR1 is MNHEY, CDR2 SVGAGI, per germline. The J segment lost 0 bases and the V segment lost 2 bases, leaving 3 bases of the junction unmatched. The CDR3 loop reads CASSYDRGSSYEQYF. CDR3 sequence (DNA): TGTGCCAGCAGTTACGACAGGGGTAGCTCCTACGAGCAGTACTTC.

This clone was detected only a few times. This chain connects TRBV28 to TRBJ2-5, with D possibly TRBD1 on 5 matching bases. The CDR3 length is 14 residues. V lost 1 base to trimming and J lost 3 bases, with 9 bases between them. Germline lookup yields CDR1 MDHEN and CDR2 SYDVKM. CDR3 sequence: CASSLSGPKETQYF. The CDR3 DNA reads as TGTGCCAGCAGTTTATCAGGGCCTAAAGAGACCCAGTACTTC. Complete variable domain (other parts from reference TRBV28 and TRBJ2-5): DVKVTQSSRYLVKRTGEKVFLECVQDMDHENMFWYRQDPGLGLRLIYFSYDVKMKEKGDIPEGYSVSREKKERFSLILESASTNQTSMYLCASSLSGPKETQYFGPGTRLLVL.

The CDR3 region has the DNA TGTGCCAGCAGCTTGGCGGCTAGCGGGAGGGTTGATCAGTACTTC. This codes for CASSLAASGRVDQYF. This chain links TRBV5-6 with TRBJ2-4; 12 nucleotides line up with TRBD2. V lost 0 bases, J lost 12 bases, and 7 bases stayed unmatched. This CDR3 is built from 15 residues. Looked up from germline, CDR1 is SGHDT and CDR2 is YYEEEE.

The V and J genes are TRBV6-1 and TRBJ2-1; tentatively, D is TRBD1 (6 bases). V was cut by 4 bases and J by 8 bases, with 27 bases left in between. The CDR3 consists of 18 residues. In germline, CDR1 is MNHNS, CDR2 SASEGT. The CDR3 here is CASSGTHRVHPLGDEQFF. The CDR3 coding sequence is TGTGCCAGCAGTGGGACCCACAGGGTTCACCCGCTCGGCGATGAGCAGTTCTTC.

The chain is built from TRBV5-1 and TRBJ1-2, with D possibly being TRBD1 (5 bases). Trimming shortened V by 3 bases and J by 4 bases, and 10 bases separated the two germline ends. This CDR3 comprises 13 residues. Germline V gene lookup returns CDR1 SGHRS and CDR2 YFSETQ. The CDR3 DNA sequence: TGCGCCAGCAGCTCGGGACTGACCTATGGCTACACCTTC. Protein sequence: CASSSGLTYGYTF.

The chain carries TRBV6-5 and TRBJ2-7; a weak D match, TRBD1 (5 bases). The CDR3 totals 14 residues. CDR1 is MNHEY, CDR2 SVGAGI, per germline. Trimming cost V 2 bases and J 1 base, with 9 bases left between them. The CDR3 reads CASSYMRTSYEQYF. The DNA for the CDR3 is TGTGCCAGCAGTTACATGCGGACATCCTACGAGCAGTACTTC.

This sequence joins TRBV5-1 and TRBJ2-3; 11 nucleotides agree with TRBD2. Germline V gene sequence: CDR1 SGHRS, CDR2 YFSETQ. The CDR3 contains 17 residues. Germline trimming cut 4 bases from V and 3 bases from J; bases unmatched to any gene: 10. The CDR3 loop is CASSRGVAGGPTDTQYF. In nucleotides, the CDR3 is TGCGCCAGCAGCAGGGGGGTAGCGGGAGGGCCAACAGATACGCAGTATTTT.

The chain uses TRBV7-2 and TRBJ2-3; 8 bases map to TRBD2. CDR3 length equals 17 residues. Germline trimming cut 0 bases from V and 4 bases from J; bases unmatched to any gene: 9. In germline, CDR1 is SGHTA, CDR2 FQGNSA. The chain's CDR3 is CASSLARSGSGPDTQYF. The CDR3, as DNA: TGTGCCAGCAGCTTAGCGCGAAGCGGGAGTGGCCCAGATACGCAGTATTTT. The full variable domain, its missing parts supplied by reference TRBV7-2 and TRBJ2-3, is GAGVSQSPSNKVTEKGKDVELRCDPISGHTALYWYRQSLGQGLEFLIYFQGNSAPDKSGLPSDRFSAERTGGSVSTLTIQRTQQEDSAVYLCASSLARSGSGPDTQYFGPGTRLTVL.